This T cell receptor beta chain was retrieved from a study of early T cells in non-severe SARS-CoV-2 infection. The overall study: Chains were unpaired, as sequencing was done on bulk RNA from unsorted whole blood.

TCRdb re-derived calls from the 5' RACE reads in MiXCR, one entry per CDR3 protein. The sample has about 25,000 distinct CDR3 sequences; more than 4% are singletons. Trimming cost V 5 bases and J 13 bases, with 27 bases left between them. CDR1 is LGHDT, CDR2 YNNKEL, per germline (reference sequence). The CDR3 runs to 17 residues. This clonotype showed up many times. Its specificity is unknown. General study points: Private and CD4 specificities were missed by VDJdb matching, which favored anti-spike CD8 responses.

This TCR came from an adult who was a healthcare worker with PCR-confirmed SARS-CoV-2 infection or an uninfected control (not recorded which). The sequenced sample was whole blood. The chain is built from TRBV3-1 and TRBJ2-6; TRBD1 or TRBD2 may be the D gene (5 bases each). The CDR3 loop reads CASSARYFDVGVDVLTF. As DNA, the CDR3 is TGTGCCAGCAGCGCCCGGTATTTCGACGTGGGGGTCGATGTCCTGACTTTC.